The 23 T cell receptor beta chains below all came from one sample that was sequenced in a study of T cell responses to AZD1222 COVID-19 vaccine. Sequencing used immunoSEQ multiplex PCR; TCRdb keeps in-frame clones, though not all of them. The sample includes approximately 150,000 clones, roughly 89% seen only once; the top ten take roughly 1.7%. This specimen consisted of peripheral blood, obtained on day 0 of AZD1222 vaccination. The receptors here all came from an adult in good health.

The CDR3 DNA reads as TGTGCCAGCGGTCATTTAAATGCCTACGAGCAGTACTTC. Protein sequence: CASGHLNAYEQYF. The rearrangement joins TRBV7-9 to TRBJ2-7; D unresolved. The germline V gene has CDR1 SEHNR and CDR2 FQNEAQ (reference sequence). Deletions cut 8 bases from V and 2 bases from J, with 13 bases between. The CDR3 is made up of 13 amino acids. The entire variable domain, with the rest obtained from reference TRBV7-9 and TRBJ2-7, is as follows: DTGVSQNPRHKITKRGQNVTFRCDPISEHNRLYWYRQTLGQGPEFLTYFQNEAQLEKSRLLSDRFSAERPKGSFSTLEIQRTEQGDSAMYLCASGHLNAYEQYFGPGTRLTVT.

V and J are TRBV27 and TRBJ2-5, with 11 bases aligning to TRBD2. The CDR3 has 16 residues. Looked up from germline, CDR1 is MNHEY and CDR2 is SMNVEV (reference sequence). V trimming: 2 bases; J trimming: 5 bases; junction bases outside the gene matches: 7. The CDR3 reads CASSLLSSGRRETQYF. As DNA, the CDR3 is TGTGCCAGCAGTTTACTCTCTAGCGGGAGGAGGGAGACCCAGTACTTC.

The CDR3: CASSADRASSGNTIYF. CDR3 bases: TGTGCCAGCAGTGCGGACAGGGCAAGCTCTGGAAACACCATATATTTT. This chain links TRBV6-1 with TRBJ1-3, with TRBD1 matching 8 bases. Losses at the gene ends were 4 bases for V and 0 bases for J; bases not matched to a gene: 5. There are 16 residues in the CDR3. Germline-derived CDR1 and CDR2 are MNHNS and SASEGT.

This clone came up once. The J gene is TRBJ1-1, the V gene TRBV29-1; D is possibly TRBD1 (6 bases). The CDR3 is made up of 10 amino acids. Trimming stripped 7 bases from V and 7 bases from J, with 10 bases between. Germline CDR1 reads SQVTM; CDR2 reads ANQGSEA. CDR3 residues: CSGRDIEAFF. The CDR3 nucleotides are TGCAGCGGCCGGGACATTGAAGCTTTCTTT.

This clone was seen at least ten times. The V call is TRBV5-6, the J call TRBJ1-2; D not certain. With 0 bases removed from V and 7 bases from J, the gap between germline ends came to 10 bases. CDR3 length: 13 residues. Germline-derived CDR1 and CDR2 are SGHDT and YYEEEE. This CDR3 reads CASSLGRWGGYTF. The DNA of the CDR3 is TGTGCCAGCAGCTTGGGCAGGTGGGGTGGCTACACCTTC.

This chain links TRBV7-2 with TRBJ1-6; 9 bases match TRBD1. J gave up 8 bases and V 6 bases, and 11 bases lay outside the gene matches. This CDR3 is built from 16 residues. Per the germline V gene, CDR1 is SGHTA and CDR2 is FQGNSA. This CDR3 is CASRLSPGQGYSPLHF. CDR3 in DNA: TGTGCCAGCAGACTTTCACCGGGACAGGGTTATTCACCCCTCCACTTT.

The chain couples TRBV5-4 to TRBJ2-7, with TRBD1 matching over 8 bases. CDR3 size: 17 residues. Germline V gene data show CDR1 as SGHNT and CDR2 as YYREEE (reference sequence). With 0 bases clipped from V and 5 bases from J, the junction kept 13 bases outside the gene matches. The CDR3 spells CASSLGRRSGGRNEQYF. CDR3 nucleotide sequence: TGTGCCAGCAGCTTGGGGCGGAGATCAGGGGGCAGGAACGAGCAGTACTTC.

This chain links TRBV28 with TRBJ1-2; D gene unclear. This CDR3 is built from 13 residues. Germline V CDR1 and CDR2: MDHEN, SYDVKM. Between the trimmed V and J ends, which lost 5 bases and 9 bases, there was a span of 16 bases. In DNA form, the CDR3 reads TGTGCCAGCAGTCCTTCCCGGCCAGGTAGCTACACCTTC. It codes for CASSPSRPGSYTF.

This clone was observed once. The V call is TRBV18, the J call TRBJ1-1; tentatively, D is TRBD1 (5 bases). Germline V gene data show CDR1 as KGHSH and CDR2 as LQKENI. Trimming cost V 3 bases and J 6 bases, with 11 bases left between them. This CDR3 comprises 13 residues. CDR3 sequence reads: CASSPSGGPEAFF. The CDR3 nucleotides read TGTGCCAGCTCACCCAGCGGGGGACCTGAAGCTTTCTTT.

The V gene is TRBV2, the J gene TRBJ1-3; D uncertain. The CDR3 has 15 amino acids. The V gene's germline CDR1 is SNHLY and CDR2 FYNNEI. V lost 3 bases to trimming and J lost 2 bases, with 11 bases between them. As DNA, the CDR3 is TGTGCCAGCAGTGACCTCCTAGTAACTGGAAACACCATATATTTT. Translated, it gives CASSDLLVTGNTIYF.

The chain has TRBV30 and TRBJ1-6; weak D call: TRBD1 (5 bases). Trimming left V 4 bases short and J 5 bases short, with 21 bases between. This CDR3 spans 17 amino acids. CDR1 GTSNPN and CDR2 SVGIG come from the germline V gene (reference sequence). CDR3 nucleotide sequence: TGTGCCTGGACAAGATTGGGAGGGGCCGATCATAATTCACCCCTCCACTTT. It yields the protein CAWTRLGGADHNSPLHF. Filled out from reference TRBV30 and TRBJ1-6, the complete variable domain reads SQTIHQWPATLVQPVGSPLSLECTVEGTSNPNLYWYRQAAGRGLQLLFYSVGIGQISSEVPQNLSASRPQDRQFILSSKKLLLSDSGFYLCAWTRLGGADHNSPLHFGNGTRLTVT.

V gene TRBV19 combines with J gene TRBJ1-2, with a weak D call TRBD1 (5 bases). The CDR3 has 14 residues. Germline CDR1 is LNHDA and CDR2 is SQIVND (reference sequence). V was pared by 8 bases and J by 2 bases, with 15 bases between. CDR3: CASDLTGGNYGYTF. As DNA, the CDR3 is TGTGCCAGTGACCTGACGGGGGGGAACTATGGCTACACCTTC.

J is TRBJ1-5 and V is TRBV15; the D gene is possibly TRBD1 (5 bases). Germline CDR1 reads LNHNV; CDR2 reads YYDKDF (reference sequence). This CDR3 contains 15 residues. Trimming took 5 bases from V and 4 from J, leaving 15 bases between them. CDR3 residues: CATSLRTGTNQPQHF. The CDR3 DNA follows: TGTGCCACCAGCTTACGGACTGGGACTAATCAGCCCCAGCATTTT.

V and J are TRBV3-1 (or the pseudogene TRBV3-2) and TRBJ2-1, with 10 nucleotides matching TRBD2. V shed 2 bases and J 6 bases; nucleotides not matched to a gene: 4. Germline CDR1 and CDR2: LGHDT and YNNKEL (reference sequence). The CDR3 contains 15 residues. CDR3 residues: CASSQIIAGGNEQFF. Here the CDR3 DNA reads TGTGCCAGCAGCCAAATAATAGCGGGGGGCAATGAGCAGTTCTTC.

The genes are TRBV6-6 and TRBJ2-1, with 15 bases identical to TRBD2. CDR1 is MNHNY and CDR2 is SVGAGI in the germline V gene (reference sequence). Losses at the gene ends were 5 bases for V and 9 bases for J; bases not matched to a gene: 8. This CDR3 comprises 16 residues. The CDR3 nucleotides are TGTGCCAGCAGTAGGGGACTAGCGGGGGGCCGAGGTGAGCAGTTCTTC. The encoded protein is CASSRGLAGGRGEQFF.

The CDR3 coding sequence is TGTGCCAGCAGCTTAGAATCCAGGGGAGGAGAGACCCAGTACTTC. Its protein is CASSLESRGGETQYF. The chain joins TRBV7-2 to TRBJ2-5; tentatively, D is TRBD1 or TRBD2 (6 bases each). CDR1 and CDR2 (germline): SGHTA, FQGNSA. The CDR3 spans 15 residues. Trimming shortened V by 1 base and J by 4 bases, and 13 bases separated the two germline ends.

The chain has TRBV10-1 and TRBJ2-3, with a weak D call TRBD2 (5 bases). Germline CDR1 reads WNHNN; CDR2 reads SYGVQD (reference sequence). This CDR3 comprises 16 residues. The ends were cut back, 6 bases at V and 4 bases at J, with 20 bases in the middle. The CDR3 is CASSTSDTPGSDTQYF. The CDR3 DNA is TGCGCCAGCAGCACTTCCGATACCCCGGGGTCAGATACGCAGTATTTT.

This clone was seen a few times. Other DNA sequences from this sample encode an identical CDR3 as well. The V and J genes are TRBV7-2 and TRBJ1-5, with D maybe TRBD1 (5 bases). Trimming shortened V by 1 base and J by 0 bases, and 7 bases separated the two germline ends. Germline assignment: CDR1 SGHTA and CDR2 FQGNSA. The CDR3 is 15 residues long. In nucleotides, the CDR3 is TGTGCCAGCAGCTTAGGTCAGGGTAGCAATCAGCCCCAGCATTTT. It translates to CASSLGQGSNQPQHF.

V and J are TRBV9 and TRBJ1-2, with 7 positions matching TRBD1. CDR3 length: 13 amino acids. Trimming cost V 0 bases and J 8 bases; bases outside gene matches: 4. CDR1 and CDR2 (germline): SGDLS, YYNGEE. CDR3: CASSVGQGDGYTF. CDR3 coding DNA: TGTGCCAGCAGCGTAGGACAGGGTGACGGCTACACCTTC. Full variable domain (missing parts from reference TRBV9 and TRBJ1-2): DSGVTQTPKHLITATGQRVTLRCSPRSGDLSVYWYQQSLDQGLQFLIQYYNGEERAKGNILERFSAQQFPDLHSELNLSSLELGDSALYFCASSVGQGDGYTFGSGTRLTVV.

This rearrangement joins TRBV28 to TRBJ1-5; TRBD1 might be the D (5 bases). CDR3 length: 16 residues. Trimming removed 5 bases at V and 6 bases at J, with 20 bases between. In germline, CDR1 is MDHEN, CDR2 SYDVKM. CDR3 sequence reads: CASSALRAAGLQPQHF. The CDR3 nucleotides are TGTGCCAGCAGTGCCCTACGCGCGGCAGGGCTTCAGCCCCAGCATTTT.

V gene TRBV9 combines with J gene TRBJ1-5, with D possibly being TRBD1 (6 bases). V lost 0 bases and J 3 bases, leaving 10 bases between the germline ends. Germline CDR1 SGDLS, CDR2 YYNGEE. The CDR3 is 15 amino acids. The CDR3, as DNA: TGTGCCAGCAGCGTAGGGGGGGCAATCAATCAGCCCCAGCATTTT. Translating it yields CASSVGGAINQPQHF.

The J gene is TRBJ2-1, the V gene TRBV6-6, with a weak D call TRBD2 (5 bases). V shed 6 bases and J shed 5 bases, with 14 bases lying between them. The CDR3 is made up of 14 amino acids. In germline, CDR1 is MNHNY, CDR2 SVGAGI (reference sequence). The DNA for the CDR3 is TGTGCCAGCAGCCGCGGCGGGTCCCACAATGAGCAGTTCTTC. This sequence encodes CASSRGGSHNEQFF.

The chain uses TRBV20-1 and TRBJ2-7; D may correspond to TRBD1 or TRBD2 (7 bases each). Per germline, CDR1 DFQATT and CDR2 SNEGSKA (reference sequence). Between the trimmed V and J ends, which lost 3 bases and 6 bases, there was a span of 9 bases. This CDR3 contains 11 residues. The CDR3 sequence: CSASRGGEQYF. DNA of the CDR3: TGCAGTGCTAGCAGGGGGGGCGAGCAGTACTTC.